The 19 T cell receptor beta chains listed next were all sequenced from one sample in a study of blood T cell repertoires in COVID-19. Sequencing was performed with immunoSEQ multiplex PCR; in TCRdb, only in-frame clones are kept and a portion is missing. The sample records some 120,000 clones, more than 90% being singletons. Sequenced input: peripheral blood. The receptors originated from a man aged 50 to 59 with active COVID-19.

This clone has a handful of counts. The genes are TRBV5-4 and TRBJ2-1; 8 nucleotides match TRBD1. The germline V gene encodes CDR1 SGHNT and CDR2 YYREEE (reference sequence). The CDR3 is made up of 15 amino acids. After removal of 4 bases from V and 6 bases from J, the junction contained 9 bases not matched to a gene. The CDR3, as DNA: TGTGCCAGCAGCATAACTGCAGGGGGCCCCAATGAGCAGTTCTTC. This translates into CASSITAGGPNEQFF.

The rearrangement uses TRBV5-4 and TRBJ2-5; 7 bases map to TRBD1. Germline CDR1 SGHNT, CDR2 YYREEE (reference sequence). V gave up 5 bases and J gave up 1 base; unmatched junction bases: 5. CDR3 size: 14 residues. CDR3 residues: CASSSGTVQETQYF. CDR3 DNA: TGTGCCAGCAGTTCCGGGACAGTCCAAGAGACCCAGTACTTC.

This clone was seen a single time. This sequence joins TRBV6-5 and TRBJ2-3; 10 nucleotides match TRBD2. V gave up 5 bases and J gave up 6 bases; unmatched junction bases: 5. Germline V gives CDR1 MNHEY, CDR2 SVGAGI. CDR3 length equals 14 residues. The CDR3 loop reads CASSPAGGPDTQYF. The CDR3 nucleotides are TGTGCCAGCAGTCCAGCGGGAGGGCCTGATACGCAGTATTTT.

A single count supports this clone. The chain employs TRBV6-6 and TRBJ2-7; 10 bases map to TRBD1. The CDR3 runs to 16 residues. V lost 5 bases and J lost 4; bases outside the gene matches: 11. Germline V CDR1 and CDR2: MNHNY, SVGAGI (reference sequence). CDR3 residues: CASSTAGTGEEYEQYV. The DNA of the CDR3 is TGTGCCAGCAGTACCGCCGGGACAGGGGAGGAGTACGAGCAGTACGTC.

The chain couples TRBV5-1 to TRBJ1-1, with TRBD1 matching over 10 bases. Germline V gene data show CDR1 as SGHRS and CDR2 as YFSETQ. V shed 4 bases and J 4 bases; nucleotides not matched to a gene: 4. The CDR3 is 14 residues long. For the CDR3, the DNA is TGCGCCAGCAGCCTGGACAGGGGGGCCACTGAAGCTTTCTTT. Protein product: CASSLDRGATEAFF.

The gene calls are TRBV23-1 and TRBJ2-7; D might be TRBD2 (7 bases). TRBV23-1 is annotated as an ORF whose role is uncertain. This CDR3 contains 15 residues. Trimming pared 8 bases from V and 3 bases from J, leaving 20 bases between. The CDR3 DNA reads as TGCGCCAGCCCCCCGGCGGGGGCATGGGTCTACGAGCAGTACGTC. This gives the protein CASPPAGAWVYEQYV.

This clone was counted a single time. The chain joins TRBV29-1 to TRBJ2-7; 8 bases are a match to TRBD1. The CDR3 contains 14 residues. Germline values: CDR1 SQVTM, CDR2 ANQGSEA. V lost 7 bases, J lost 2 bases, and 10 bases stayed unmatched. The CDR3 region is CSGIGQGPTYEQYF. The CDR3 region has the DNA TGCAGCGGAATTGGACAGGGACCCACCTACGAGCAGTACTTC.

The sample holds a few counts of this clone. The chain recombines TRBV4-1 with TRBJ2-1; 11 positions match TRBD2. V lost 0 bases to trimming and J lost 9 bases; unmatched junction nucleotides: 10. Germline V gene data show CDR1 as MGHRA and CDR2 as YSYEKL. The CDR3 loop spans 17 amino acids. CDR3 loop: CASSQEITSGSLVEQFF. The CDR3 region has the DNA TGCGCCAGCAGCCAAGAGATAACTAGCGGGAGTTTGGTTGAGCAGTTCTTC.

The chain joins TRBV19 to TRBJ2-5; 10 positions agree with TRBD2. J was trimmed by 4 bases and V by 2 bases; bases with no gene match: 4. This CDR3 has 15 amino acids. In germline, CDR1 is LNHDA, CDR2 SQIVND (reference sequence). Here the CDR3 reads CASSISASGRETQYF. Written as DNA, the CDR3 is TGTGCCAGTAGTATATCGGCTAGCGGGAGAGAGACCCAGTACTTC.

The J gene is TRBJ2-7, the V gene TRBV5-1, with 7 bases that match TRBD2. V gave up 2 bases and J gave up 2 bases; unmatched junction bases: 10. Germline V gene sequence: CDR1 SGHRS, CDR2 YFSETQ. The CDR3 totals 16 residues. CDR3 in amino acids: CASSFRGAGPTYEQYV. The DNA for the CDR3 is TGCGCCAGCAGCTTCCGTGGAGCGGGGCCTACCTACGAGCAGTACGTC.

To note about this clone: Other DNA sequences in the sample encode the same CDR3. V gene TRBV7-9 combines with J gene TRBJ2-1, with D perhaps matching TRBD2 (6 bases). Trimming cost V 0 bases and J 6 bases, with 6 bases left between them. Per the germline V gene, CDR1 is SEHNR and CDR2 is FQNEAQ (reference sequence). This CDR3 region has 13 residues. Here the CDR3 reads CASSLAGGNEQFF. CDR3 in DNA: TGTGCCAGCAGCTTAGCGGGGGGCAATGAGCAGTTCTTC.

The chain combines TRBV5-1 with TRBJ2-1; TRBD2 is a possible D gene (6 bases). V lost 3 bases and J 4 bases, leaving 11 bases between the germline ends. Germline CDR1 is SGHRS and CDR2 is YFSETQ. The CDR3 loop spans 14 amino acids. CDR3 coding DNA: TGCGCCAGCAGCTACGGGGGAGTGTACAATGAGCAGTTCTTC. Residues: CASSYGGVYNEQFF.

The rearrangement uses TRBV7-9 and TRBJ2-1, with 9 bases fitting TRBD2. J lost 9 bases, V lost 8 bases, and 17 bases had no gene match. The germline CDR1 and CDR2 sequences are SEHNR and FQNEAQ (reference sequence). The CDR3 consists of 16 residues. The CDR3 protein is CASFLVGSGRSGEQFF. The CDR3 DNA reads TGTGCCAGCTTTCTCGTTGGCAGCGGGAGGTCTGGTGAGCAGTTCTTC.

V usage is TRBV24-1 and J usage is TRBJ2-1; the match to TRBD1 covers 8 bases. With V trimmed by 3 bases and J by 4 bases, 7 bases remained unmatched. The V gene's germline CDR1 is KGHDR and CDR2 SFDVKD. This CDR3 contains 16 residues. The DNA for the CDR3 is TGTGCCACCAGTGATACTCCAGGGGGCTGGTACAATGAGCAGTTCTTC. Amino acids: CATSDTPGGWYNEQFF.

The chain uses TRBV27 and TRBJ1-2; D is perhaps TRBD1 (6 bases). This CDR3 spans 13 amino acids. Germline assignment: CDR1 MNHEY and CDR2 SMNVEV (reference sequence). Deletions cut 3 bases from V and 6 bases from J, with 11 bases between. For the CDR3, the DNA is TGTGCCAGCAGTTTGGGGGGGCTTAATGGCTACACCTTC. Its translation: CASSLGGLNGYTF.

A few counts support this clone. The chain uses TRBV9 and TRBJ2-1; TRBD2 matches at 10 bases. This CDR3 is 17 amino acids long. V lost 3 bases to trimming and J lost 1 base; unmatched junction nucleotides: 7. CDR1 is SGDLS, CDR2 YYNGEE, per germline. The CDR3 sequence: CASSGGRTSGSYNEQFF. The CDR3 bases are TGTGCCAGCAGCGGAGGCAGGACTAGCGGATCCTACAATGAGCAGTTCTTC.

The rearrangement uses TRBV18 and TRBJ2-5; TRBD2 matches 11 bases. The CDR3 runs 20 residues. The trim removed 4 bases at V and 2 bases at J, leaving 18 bases unmatched. Germline assignment: CDR1 KGHSH and CDR2 LQKENI. The CDR3 DNA follows: TGTGCCAGCTCACGCGGGGCCTCCCTCTCGGGGACTAGCGGTCAAGAGACCCAGTACTTC. Protein product: CASSRGASLSGTSGQETQYF.

The rearrangement links TRBV7-6 to TRBJ1-1; 8 positions match TRBD1. CDR1 SGHVS and CDR2 FNYEAQ come from the germline V gene. The trim removed 1 base at V and 0 bases at J, leaving 1 base unmatched. The CDR3 length is 15 residues. The CDR3 loop reads CASSLGQGMNTEAFF. CDR3 nucleotides: TGTGCCAGCAGCTTAGGACAGGGGATGAACACTGAAGCTTTCTTT.

This chain uses TRBV2 with TRBJ2-6; perhaps TRBD2 as D (5 bases). V lost 6 bases and J lost 0, with 21 bases in between. Germline V gene lookup returns CDR1 SNHLY and CDR2 FYNNEI. This CDR3 has 19 residues. The chain's CDR3 is CASRIGIRDPGSGANVLTF. CDR3 in DNA: TGTGCCAGCAGGATCGGGATCAGAGATCCAGGCTCTGGGGCCAACGTCCTGACTTTC.